This entry lists 22 T cell receptor beta chains sequenced from one sample in a study of glioma-infiltrating T cells. Using RNA template, CDR3s of TCR alpha and beta were amplified with iRepertoire arm-PCR. In TCRdb, the multiplex PCR reads were re-called with MiXCR into one record per CDR3 protein. The sample holds 150,000 to 200,000 distinct CDR3 sequences, 43% seen once. Sequencing was done on a sample of glioma tissue, nonneoplastic brain tissue, or PBMCs (not recorded which). The receptors were sampled from a human donor with low-grade glioma or glioblastoma, undergoing nonglioma brain surgery, or in good health (not recorded which).

A note on this clonotype: This CDR3 fails to terminate in the conserved phenylalanine or tryptophan, so it likely reflects a read error. The chain's CDR3 is CASSTTGVKDTEAFL. For the CDR3, the DNA is TGTGCCAGTAGTACCACAGGGGTGAAGGACACTGAAGCTTTCCTT. This chain links TRBV19 with TRBJ1-1; 7 bases line up with TRBD1. J was trimmed by 3 bases and V by 4 bases; bases with no gene match: 8. CDR1 and CDR2 from the germline V gene are LNHDA and SQIVND (reference sequence). The CDR3 sequence is 15 residues long.

The chain uses TRBV25-1 and TRBJ2-1, with a possible D match to TRBD2 (6 bases). Trimming pared 1 base from V and 7 bases from J, leaving 11 bases between. There are 14 residues in the CDR3. Germline V gene sequence: CDR1 MGHDK, CDR2 SYGVNS. The CDR3 protein is CASSESGVRNEQFF. The CDR3 nucleotides are TGTGCCAGCAGTGAATCGGGAGTTAGGAATGAGCAGTTCTTC.

This chain links TRBV2 with TRBJ1-5; D not resolved. Trimming left V 4 bases short and J 4 bases short, with 14 bases between. This CDR3 has 15 residues. The germline gives CDR1 SNHLY, CDR2 FYNNEI. In nucleotides, the CDR3 is TGTGCCAGCAGTGTTAGGCTGGCAGAGAATCAGCCCCAGCATTTT. It yields the protein CASSVRLAENQPQHF.

J is TRBJ2-1 and V is TRBV12-3 or TRBV12-4, with 7 bases fitting TRBD2. The CDR3 contains 15 residues. V shed 4 bases and J 9 bases; nucleotides not matched to a gene: 12. Written as DNA, the CDR3 is TGTGCCAGCAGTTCCGCCGGACTAGTAGCCGCTGAGCAGTTCTTC. This gives the protein CASSSAGLVAAEQFF.

Points on this clonotype: A much larger clone lies one base from this, so it may be a read error. The chain joins TRBV27 to TRBJ1-2, with D perhaps matching TRBD1 (6 bases). The CDR3 is made up of 13 amino acids. Germline CDR1 reads MNHEY; CDR2 reads SMNVEV (reference sequence). The CDR3 DNA follows: TGTGCCAGCAGTTTGAGGGGACACTATGGCTACAGCTTC. This translates into CASSLRGHYGYSF.

This clonotype was recorded only once. With a much larger clone just one base away, this may be a read error. This sequence joins TRBV28 and TRBJ2-5; either TRBD1 or TRBD2 may fit D (6 bases each). The germline V and J ends were trimmed by 3 bases and 6 bases, with 17 bases remaining between them. Germline V gene data show CDR1 as MDHEN and CDR2 as SYDVKM. This CDR3 region has 15 residues. CDR3 bases: TGTGCCAGCAGTTTCACGACTAGGGGGAGACAGACCCAGTACTTC. Amino acids: CASSFTTRGRQTQYF.

About this clonotype itself: This may come from a read error, since a much larger clone is one base off. The chain carries TRBV20-1 and TRBJ2-7; D is possibly TRBD1 (5 bases). V shed 5 bases and J shed 5 bases, with 16 bases lying between them. The CDR3 runs to 13 residues. Looked up from germline, CDR1 is DFQATT and CDR2 is SNEGSKA (reference sequence). In DNA form, the CDR3 reads TGCAGTGCTGACAGACAAGACAGCCACGAGCAGTACTTC. Protein product: CSADRQDSHEQYF.

As for this clonotype: It may be a read error: a sequence one base away is much more abundant. The gene calls are TRBV27 and TRBJ2-7, with D possibly being TRBD2 (6 bases). Trimming left V 7 bases short and J 5 bases short, with 15 bases between. CDR1 and CDR2 (germline): MNHEY, SMNVEV (reference sequence). The CDR3 loop spans 13 amino acids. CDR3 bases: TGTGCCAGCACGTCCACCTGGGGGGACGAGCAGTACTTC. Translated: CASTSTWGDEQYF.

This clonotype was counted between two and nine times. Just one base apart from a much larger clone, this may be a read error. The chain combines TRBV6-1 with TRBJ2-1; 12 nucleotides match TRBD2. The CDR3 covers 17 residues. J was trimmed by 6 bases and V by 9 bases; bases with no gene match: 15. Looked up from germline, CDR1 is MNHNS and CDR2 is SASEGT. In DNA form, the CDR3 reads TGTGCCAGGAGTTCTGGACTAGCGGGATTGGACGGCAATGAGCAGTTCTTC. Translated: CARSSGLAGLDGNEQFF.

There are a few counts of this clonotype. The chain links TRBV2 to TRBJ2-7; D not resolved. Germline CDR1 is SNHLY and CDR2 is FYNNEI. V gave up 4 bases and J gave up 6 bases, with 22 bases separating them. This CDR3 region has 16 residues. For the CDR3, the DNA is TGTGCCAGCAGTGGATTGGCCTTTCAAGGGTCGGGCGAGCAGTACTTC. Residues: CASSGLAFQGSGEQYF.

There are a few counts of this clonotype. CDR3 nucleotide sequence: TGTGCCAGCAGCGTAGCTATGGGTTCCTACAATGAGCAGTTCTTC. It is translated as CASSVAMGSYNEQFF. The rearrangement uses TRBV9 and TRBJ2-1; D remains ambiguous. The CDR3 is 15 residues long. V dropped 0 bases and J dropped 1 base, with 8 bases sitting between them. Germline V gene sequence: CDR1 SGDLS, CDR2 YYNGEE.

On this clonotype: A read error may be the cause here, since a much bigger clone is one base away. This CDR3 reads CASTNTALGQYF. The CDR3 DNA is TGTGCCAGTACTAACACAGCCCTCGGGCAGTACTTC. The rearrangement uses TRBV28 and TRBJ2-7; D remains unclear. Germline V CDR1 and CDR2: MDHEN, SYDVKM. This CDR3 is 12 amino acids long. Trimming cost V 9 bases and J 9 bases, with 18 bases left between them.

This clonotype was counted ten times or more. The V gene is TRBV29-1, the J gene TRBJ2-1, with D perhaps TRBD1 (6 bases). Germline V gene sequence: CDR1 SQVTM, CDR2 ANQGSEA. This CDR3 spans 14 amino acids. Trimming took 1 base from V and 8 from J, leaving 15 bases between them. CDR3 sequence: CSVEGRGTYDEQFF. The CDR3 DNA reads TGCAGCGTTGAAGGCAGGGGAACGTACGATGAGCAGTTCTTC.

As regards this clonotype: A read error may be the cause here, since a much bigger clone is one base away. The J gene is TRBJ1-5, the V gene TRBV18, with D perhaps TRBD1 (6 bases). CDR1 KGHSH and CDR2 LQKENI come from the germline V gene. CDR3 length equals 15 residues. CDR3 sequence reads: CATSPRGRGDQPQHF. In DNA, the CDR3 is TGTGCCACCTCACCACGGGGCAGGGGAGATCAGCCCCAGCATTTT. Using reference TRBV18 and TRBJ1-5 for the parts outside the CDR3, the full variable domain is NAGVMQNPRHLVRRRGQEARLRCSPMKGHSHVYWYRQLPEEGLKFMVYLQKENIIDESGMPKERFSAEFPKEGPSILRIQQVVRGDSAAYFCATSPRGRGDQPQHFGDGTRLSIL.

This clonotype was detected only a few times. No conserved phenylalanine or tryptophan is present at the end of the CDR3, so a read error is the likely explanation. The V and J genes are TRBV28 and TRBJ2-5; D gene unclear. The V end was cut by 8 bases, the J end by 4 bases, with 14 bases between. The length of the CDR3 is 13 residues. From germline, CDR1 is MDHEN and CDR2 SYDVKM. CDR3 amino acids: CASELPGGETQYS. CDR3 bases: TGTGCCAGCGAACTTCCAGGTGGAGAGACCCAGTACTCC.

The sample holds many counts of this clonotype. The chain joins TRBV6-1 to TRBJ2-5, with TRBD1 matching over 11 bases. The junction had 6 bases not matched to a gene; V was cut back by 6 bases and J by 3 bases. The CDR3 is made up of 15 amino acids. Per germline, CDR1 MNHNS and CDR2 SASEGT. The CDR3 here is CASSHGQGAEETQYF. DNA of the CDR3: TGTGCCAGCAGCCATGGACAGGGGGCAGAAGAGACCCAGTACTTC.

Worth noting for this clonotype: A single base separates this from a much larger clone, so it may be a read error. V gene TRBV28 combines with J gene TRBJ2-7; D might be TRBD2 (6 bases). The CDR3 length is 14 residues. Germline V CDR1 and CDR2: MDHEN, SYDVKM. The CDR3 spells CARSLTGLLYEQYF. For the CDR3, the DNA is TGTGCCAGAAGTTTAACGGGACTTCTCTACGAGCAGTACTTC.

This clonotype has a handful of counts. This chain connects TRBV12-3 or TRBV12-4 to TRBJ1-5; D remains ambiguous. The CDR3 has 15 residues. The ends were cut back, 2 bases at V and 2 bases at J, with 10 bases in the middle. The CDR3 loop is CASSLWADGNQPQHF. The CDR3, as DNA: TGTGCCAGCAGTTTATGGGCTGACGGCAATCAGCCCCAGCATTTT.

This clonotype was counted at least ten times. The chain carries TRBV28 and TRBJ1-2; D unclear. CDR3 size: 15 residues. The germline V and J ends were trimmed by 3 bases and 4 bases, with 15 bases remaining between them. Germline-derived CDR1 and CDR2 are MDHEN and SYDVKM. CDR3: CASSFGETTPYGYTF. The CDR3 DNA is TGTGCCAGCAGTTTCGGAGAGACCACTCCCTATGGCTACACCTTC.

This clonotype was detected many times. The rearrangement links TRBV5-4 to TRBJ1-1; D is unresolved. CDR3 length: 13 residues. The V gene lost 4 bases and the J gene lost 0 bases, with 7 bases spanning the gap. Germline V gene lookup returns CDR1 SGHNT and CDR2 YYREEE (reference sequence). The CDR3 DNA follows: TGTGCCAGCAGCGGACCGGTGAACACTGAAGCTTTCTTT. This sequence encodes CASSGPVNTEAFF.

This chain links TRBV12-3 or TRBV12-4 with TRBJ2-1; D is perhaps TRBD1 or TRBD2 (6 bases each). V was trimmed by 8 bases and J by 4 bases, leaving 12 bases between them. The CDR3 contains 13 residues. DNA of the CDR3: TGTGCCAGCGGCCGCGGGACATACAATGAGCAGTTCTTC. It is translated as CASGRGTYNEQFF.

This clonotype was counted between two and nine times. A read error is possible here, since a much larger clone lies one base away. The rearrangement uses TRBV6-1 and TRBJ1-6; no clear D. CDR3 length: 14 residues. CDR1 and CDR2 from the germline V gene are MNHNS and SASEGT. With 7 bases removed from V and 8 bases from J, the gap between germline ends came to 15 bases. CDR3 bases: TGTGCCAGCAATATAGAGCCCCCAGATTCACCCCTCCACTTT. The encoded protein is CASNIEPPDSPLHF.